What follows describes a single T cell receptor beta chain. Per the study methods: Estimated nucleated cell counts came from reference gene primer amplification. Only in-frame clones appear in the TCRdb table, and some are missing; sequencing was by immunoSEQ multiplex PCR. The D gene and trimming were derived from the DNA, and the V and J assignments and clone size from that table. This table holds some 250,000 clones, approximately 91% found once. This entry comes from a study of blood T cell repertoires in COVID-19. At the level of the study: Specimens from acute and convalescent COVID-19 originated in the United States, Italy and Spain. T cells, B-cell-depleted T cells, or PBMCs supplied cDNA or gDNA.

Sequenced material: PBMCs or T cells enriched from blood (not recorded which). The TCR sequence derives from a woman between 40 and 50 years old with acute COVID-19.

The CDR3 reads CASLAVLNTEAFF. CDR3 nucleotides: TGTGCCAGCTTGGCGGTGTTGAACACTGAAGCTTTCTTT. The chain has TRBV5-5 and TRBJ1-1, with D unresolved. Germline CDR1 and CDR2: SGHKS and YYEKEE (reference sequence). The CDR3 is 13 amino acids. V lost 7 bases and J 0 bases, leaving 10 bases between the germline ends. The complete variable domain, with remaining parts taken from reference TRBV5-5 and TRBJ1-1, reads DAGVTQSPTHLIKTRGQQVTLRCSPISGHKSVSWYQQVLGQGPQFIFQYYEKEERGRGNFPDRFSARQFPNYSSELNVNALLLGDSALYLCASLAVLNTEAFFGQGTRLTVV.